This entry lists 29 T cell receptor beta chains sequenced from one sample in a study of vaccination and CD4 T cells after COVID-19. These receptors have no identified antigens. An Oncomine TCR Beta short-read assay was used to sequence the DNA from cultured CD4+ T cells. TCRdb analysed the PCR reads with MiXCR anew, one entry per CDR3 protein. The table has 10,000 to 15,000 distinct CDR3 sequences, around 48% seen once. As for treatment: roughly ten-day PBMC culture with coronavirus spike peptide pools or control peptides (ViraFEST assay). The sample comprised CD4+ T cells from blood, cultured in vitro. Source of these receptors: a human donor who had recovered from COVID-19.

The chain employs TRBV12-3 or TRBV12-4 and TRBJ2-2; D is unresolved. The CDR3 is 12 amino acids. The V end lost 6 bases, the J end lost 8 bases, and 10 bases lay between the germline ends. CDR3 DNA: TGTGCCAGCAGGCCCCTAACGGGGGAGCTGTTTTTT. This sequence encodes CASRPLTGELFF.

V usage is TRBV30 and J usage is TRBJ1-6; D uncertain. Deletions cut 0 bases from V and 10 bases from J, with 16 bases between. This CDR3 is 15 amino acids long. Germline V lookup: CDR1 GTSNPN, CDR2 SVGIG (reference sequence). As DNA, the CDR3 is TGTGCCTGGAGTGTATTGGGAGGGCGAAACTCACCCCTCCACTTT. Amino acids: CAWSVLGGRNSPLHF. Looking up the rest from reference TRBV30 and TRBJ1-6 gives the full variable domain: SQTIHQWPATLVQPVGSPLSLECTVEGTSNPNLYWYRQAAGRGLQLLFYSVGIGQISSEVPQNLSASRPQDRQFILSSKKLLLSDSGFYLCAWSVLGGRNSPLHFGNGTRLTVT.

The chain links TRBV7-7 to TRBJ1-1; D gene uncertain. Germline values: CDR1 SSHAT, CDR2 FNYEAQ (reference sequence). This CDR3 region has 13 residues. Trimming took off 4 bases at V and 1 base at J, with 7 bases between the two ends. CDR3 region: CASSSHQNTEAFF. CDR3 in DNA: TGTGCCAGCAGCTCCCATCAGAACACTGAAGCTTTCTTT.

The chain couples TRBV9 to TRBJ1-1; D is uncertain. The CDR3 is 15 amino acids. V was shortened by 0 bases and J by 3 bases, with 12 bases between the two germline ends. Germline V gene data show CDR1 as SGDLS and CDR2 as YYNGEE. CDR3 coding DNA: TGTGCCAGCAGCGTAGCCCGGGCGGGTGACACTGAAGCTTTCTTT. It codes for CASSVARAGDTEAFF.

This clonotype turned up a few times. The chain couples TRBV12-3 or TRBV12-4 to TRBJ1-3; TRBD1 is a possible D gene (5 bases). CDR3 length: 16 amino acids. Trimming shortened V by 1 base and J by 2 bases, and 12 bases separated the two germline ends. Here the CDR3 DNA reads TGTGCCAGCAGTTTAGGGAGCGGGGCGGCTGGAAACACCATATATTTT. Its protein product is CASSLGSGAAGNTIYF.

The rearrangement joins TRBV20-1 to TRBJ2-3, with D perhaps TRBD1 (6 bases). The germline V gene has CDR1 DFQATT and CDR2 SNEGSKA (reference sequence). V was trimmed by 5 bases and J by 3 bases, leaving 12 bases between them. The CDR3 is 13 residues long. The CDR3, as DNA: TGCAGTGCTCCCCGGACAGAGACAGATACGCAGTATTTT. The encoded protein is CSAPRTETDTQYF.

The chain joins TRBV27 to TRBJ2-5, with 8 bases that match TRBD1. Germline V gene data show CDR1 as MNHEY and CDR2 as SMNVEV (reference sequence). The ends lost 5 bases at V and 5 bases at J; junction bases unmatched: 7. CDR3 length: 14 residues. The CDR3 bases are TGTGCCAGCAGTCCCGGGACAGGCGGGGAGACCCAGTACTTC. Translated: CASSPGTGGETQYF.

The chain carries TRBV20-1 and TRBJ2-1; D is perhaps TRBD1 (7 bases). Trimming left V 3 bases short and J 1 base short, with 10 bases between. CDR3 length: 14 residues. The germline gives CDR1 DFQATT, CDR2 SNEGSKA (reference sequence). This chain's CDR3 is CSASGGQSYNEQFF. The CDR3 DNA sequence: TGCAGTGCTAGCGGGGGACAGTCCTACAATGAGCAGTTCTTC.

The V call is TRBV7-9, the J call TRBJ2-2; 11 bases fit TRBD2. V lost 8 bases and J lost 6; bases outside the gene matches: 11. The CDR3 spans 16 residues. The germline gives CDR1 SEHNR, CDR2 FQNEAQ (reference sequence). In DNA form, the CDR3 reads TGTGCCAGCGGAAGACTAGCGGGAAGCGCAGCCGGGGAGCTGTTTTTT. Translated: CASGRLAGSAAGELFF. Full variable domain (missing parts from reference TRBV7-9 and TRBJ2-2): DTGVSQNPRHKITKRGQNVTFRCDPISEHNRLYWYRQTLGQGPEFLTYFQNEAQLEKSRLLSDRFSAERPKGSFSTLEIQRTEQGDSAMYLCASGRLAGSAAGELFFGEGSRLTVL.

The V gene is TRBV12-3 or TRBV12-4, the J gene TRBJ2-7; 7 nucleotides line up with TRBD1. V was pared by 11 bases and J by 0 bases, with 10 bases of the junction left unmatched. The CDR3 extends over 14 amino acids. CDR3 amino acids: CAAGKGTASYEQYF. Written as DNA, the CDR3 is TGTGCCGCAGGAAAAGGGACAGCCTCCTACGAGCAGTACTTC.

The chain joins TRBV6-2 or TRBV6-3 to TRBJ2-5, with unresolved D. The CDR3 contains 13 residues. V was pared by 6 bases and J by 3 bases, with 11 bases between. Germline CDR1 and CDR2: MNHEY and SVGEGT. The CDR3 spells CASSHGWEETQYF. The CDR3 bases are TGTGCCAGCAGCCATGGGTGGGAAGAGACCCAGTACTTC.

The V and J genes are TRBV6-5 and TRBJ1-2; D is possibly TRBD1 (5 bases). CDR3 size: 15 residues. CDR1 and CDR2 from the germline V gene are MNHEY and SVGAGI. V was trimmed by 3 bases and J by 0 bases, leaving 11 bases between them. The CDR3 DNA sequence: TGTGCCAGCAGTTATCGGGGCGTAGCTAACTATGGCTACACCTTC. This gives the protein CASSYRGVANYGYTF.

The chain joins TRBV7-2 to TRBJ1-2; the match to TRBD1 covers 11 bases. This CDR3 is 14 amino acids long. J gave up 7 bases and V 8 bases, and 9 bases lay outside the gene matches. Germline lookup yields CDR1 SGHTA and CDR2 FQGNSA. The CDR3 protein is CASGTGGGWGGYTF. CDR3 DNA sequence: TGTGCCAGCGGGACAGGGGGGGGTTGGGGTGGCTACACCTTC.

This clonotype was seen a handful of times. This chain uses TRBV7-8 with TRBJ2-7, with D perhaps TRBD2 (5 bases). CDR1 SGHVS and CDR2 FQNEAQ come from the germline V gene. The CDR3 has 16 amino acids. The V end lost 1 base, the J end lost 0 bases, and 13 bases lay between the germline ends. CDR3 DNA: TGTGCCAGCAGCTTAGAGGTCCGGAGGAGCTCCTACGAGCAGTACTTC. It yields the protein CASSLEVRRSSYEQYF.

V is TRBV30 and J is TRBJ1-2; weak D call: TRBD1 (5 bases). The CDR3 spans 11 residues. Germline loops: CDR1 GTSNPN, CDR2 SVGIG (reference sequence). Trimming removed 0 bases from V and 10 bases from J, with 9 bases in between. CDR3 DNA: TGTGCCTGGAGTGTAAGGGGTGTCTACACCTTC. It specifies CAWSVRGVYTF.

This clonotype was recorded only once. CDR3 residues: CASSPVGQGLIGYGYTF. CDR3 coding DNA: TGTGCCAGCAGTCCCGTCGGACAGGGCTTGATAGGCTATGGCTACACCTTC. The chain combines TRBV6-4 with TRBJ1-2; 8 bases are a match to TRBD1. V shed 5 bases, J shed 4 bases, and the junction held 15 bases outside the gene matches. This CDR3 spans 17 amino acids. Germline V gene sequence: CDR1 MRHNA, CDR2 SNTAGT.

Note on this clonotype: A read error may account for a junction end that differs from germline. V usage is TRBV18 and J usage is TRBJ1-4; D may be TRBD1 (5 bases). The CDR3 is 13 residues long. The V gene's germline CDR1 is KGHSH and CDR2 LQKENI. This CDR3 is CASSPPGREKLFF. The CDR3 DNA is TGTGCCAGCTCCCCACCGGGGCGAGAAAAACTGTTTTTT.

This clonotype was picked up one time. The chain couples TRBV5-1 to TRBJ1-2; D is unresolved. Trimming took off 2 bases at V and 3 bases at J, with 14 bases between the two ends. This CDR3 is 15 amino acids long. Germline-derived CDR1 and CDR2 are SGHRS and YFSETQ. CDR3 amino acids: CASSFSLGVDYGYTF. In DNA, the CDR3 is TGCGCCAGCAGCTTTTCCCTCGGGGTGGACTATGGCTACACCTTC.

The chain links TRBV6-1 to TRBJ2-6, with no clear D. Deletions cut 4 bases from V and 0 bases from J, with 4 bases between. Germline V CDR1 and CDR2: MNHNS, SASEGT. CDR3 length: 14 amino acids. CDR3 nucleotides: TGTGCCAGCAGTGGACACTCTGGGGCCAACGTCCTGACTTTC. Translated: CASSGHSGANVLTF.

The chain employs TRBV5-4 and TRBJ2-3, with TRBD2 matching over 7 bases. Unmatched junction bases numbered 2, after V lost 3 bases and J lost 1 base. The length of the CDR3 is 14 residues. CDR1 and CDR2 (germline): SGHNT, YYREEE (reference sequence). In DNA, the CDR3 is TGTGCCAGCAGCTATAGCGGGCGCACAGATACGCAGTATTTT. It is translated as CASSYSGRTDTQYF.

The genes are TRBV19 and TRBJ2-5; TRBD2 matches 9 bases. The CDR3 has 16 amino acids. The germline CDR1 and CDR2 sequences are LNHDA and SQIVND (reference sequence). Germline trimming cut 2 bases from V and 5 bases from J; bases unmatched to any gene: 9. CDR3 sequence: CASSIRLAGVGETQYF. CDR3 in DNA: TGTGCCAGTAGTATACGGTTAGCGGGGGTCGGTGAGACCCAGTACTTC.

This clonotype was seen only a few times. The chain joins TRBV7-2 to TRBJ1-2; D is unresolved. The CDR3 runs 16 residues. Germline loops: CDR1 SGHTA, CDR2 FQGNSA. The ends were cut back, 5 bases at V and 7 bases at J, with 23 bases in the middle. CDR3 bases: TGTGCCAGCAGCCCACAATTATTGGGGATCACGGGTGGCTACACCTTC. Translated: CASSPQLLGITGGYTF.

The chain couples TRBV20-1 to TRBJ1-1; no clear D. The germline CDR1 and CDR2 sequences are DFQATT and SNEGSKA (reference sequence). The V gene lost 6 bases and the J gene lost 1 base, with 9 bases spanning the gap. This CDR3 comprises 12 residues. CDR3 DNA sequence: TGCAGTGCGCACGAGGGGAACACTGAAGCTTTCTTT. The encoded protein is CSAHEGNTEAFF.

The J gene is TRBJ2-1, the V gene TRBV7-8, with 14 bases matching TRBD2. Germline values: CDR1 SGHVS, CDR2 FQNEAQ. The CDR3 covers 16 residues. With 1 base clipped from V and 7 bases from J, the junction kept 3 bases outside the gene matches. The chain's CDR3 is CASSLGTSGGPNEQFF. The CDR3 DNA reads TGTGCCAGCAGCTTAGGGACTAGCGGGGGGCCAAATGAGCAGTTCTTC.

V and J are TRBV6-1 and TRBJ1-3; no clear D. V was trimmed by 8 bases and J by 0 bases, leaving 11 bases between them. Germline V CDR1 and CDR2: MNHNS, SASEGT. The CDR3 spans 14 residues. CDR3: CASLDSASGNTIYF. In nucleotides, the CDR3 is TGTGCCAGCCTAGACTCAGCCTCTGGAAACACCATATATTTT.

This clonotype has just a few counts. The CDR3 DNA sequence: TGTGCCATCAGGCCGGGCAGACGTCTGTTGGACACAGATACGCAGTATTTT. As protein: CAIRPGRRLLDTDTQYF. This sequence joins TRBV10-3 and TRBJ2-3; D not certain. Trimming shortened V by 6 bases and J by 2 bases, and 21 bases separated the two germline ends. This CDR3 is built from 17 residues. Germline V gene sequence: CDR1 ENHRY, CDR2 SYGVKD.

The chain employs TRBV5-1 and TRBJ1-2; D unclear. CDR3 length: 14 residues. Trimming shortened V by 1 base and J by 4 bases, and 11 bases separated the two germline ends. Germline assignment: CDR1 SGHRS and CDR2 YFSETQ. CDR3 sequence: CASSLSEGSYGYTF. The CDR3 coding sequence is TGCGCCAGCAGCTTGTCCGAGGGTTCCTATGGCTACACCTTC.

A word on this clonotype: A read error is the likely source, as a far larger clone sits one nucleotide away. This rearrangement joins TRBV7-9 to TRBJ2-3; 13 nucleotides agree with TRBD2. Germline values: CDR1 SEHNR, CDR2 FQNEAQ (reference sequence). CDR3 length equals 19 residues. The CDR3 here is CASSLEKLAGGPRTGTQYF. The CDR3 DNA reads TGTGCCAGCAGCTTGGAGAAACTAGCGGGGGGGCCTCGCACAGGTACGCAGTATTTT.

CDR3 region: CASSIEDRATGELFF. For the CDR3, the DNA is TGTGCCAGTAGTATTGAGGACAGGGCCACCGGGGAGCTGTTTTTT. The rearrangement uses TRBV19 and TRBJ2-2, with 8 bases lining up with TRBD1. This CDR3 is 15 amino acids long. Germline V gene sequence: CDR1 LNHDA, CDR2 SQIVND (reference sequence). V lost 3 bases, J lost 4 bases, and 4 bases stayed unmatched.